These T cell receptor beta chains were read from a single sample in a study of blood T cell repertoires in COVID-19. Generated by immunoSEQ multiplex PCR, the TCRdb table keeps only in-frame clones and is missing some. Seen here are 200,000 to 250,000 clones, 70% to 85% observed once, and the top ten hold approximately 16%. Sequencing input: PBMCs or T cells enriched from blood (not recorded which). These TCRs come from a man between 40 and 49 years old who had recovered from COVID-19. The CDR3 runs from the conserved cysteine through the conserved F or W. Each record gives: V gene, D gene, J gene, CDR3 length, clone size, CDR3 DNA, CDR3 protein. A D gene is named only where the DNA matches it firmly. Size is stated for part of the rows, as once, few or many counts, or as a class when the clone is expanded.

TRBV6-6	-	TRBJ2-3	14	-	TGTGCCAGCACCCTGGGTCAGGGCACAGATACGCAGTATTTT	CASTLGQGTDTQYF
TRBV12-3/TRBV12-4	-	TRBJ1-2	13	-	TGTGCCAGCACCCCCGGGGGGGCCTATGGCTACACCTTC	CASTPGGAYGYTF
TRBV6-2/TRBV6-3	TRBD2	TRBJ2-1	12	-	TGTGCCAGCAGTTACTCAGCGGGGGGCCAGCTCTTC	CASSYSAGGQLF
TRBV9	TRBD1	TRBJ1-2	15	-	TGTGCCAGCAGCCCGGGACAGGGTGGAGTAGACGGCTACACCTTC	CASSPGQGGVDGYTF
TRBV4-1	-	TRBJ2-3	18	once	TGCGCCAGCAGCCCTAACCCTCAGGCGGGGTGGGGCACAGATACGCAGTATTTT	CASSPNPQAGWGTDTQYF
TRBV5-5	TRBD2	TRBJ2-7	15	-	TGTGCCAGCAGCTCCCGGACTAGCGGGAGGCACGAGCAGTACTTC	CASSSRTSGRHEQYF
TRBV19	TRBD2	TRBJ2-3	19	-	TGTGCCAGTAGTATAGACAACACCGGGACTAGCGGATCCACAGATACGCAGTATTTT	CASSIDNTGTSGSTDTQYF
TRBV7-9	-	TRBJ2-7	15	-	TGTGCCAGCAGCTCCCGGCCCCGGAGCTCCTACGAGCAGTACTTC	CASSSRPRSSYEQYF
TRBV5-1	TRBD1	TRBJ1-6	15	-	TGCGCCAGCAGCCAAACCGACAGGGGGCGTTCACCCCTCCACTTT	CASSQTDRGRSPLHF
TRBV11-1	TRBD1	TRBJ2-7	12	few	TGTGCCAGCAACGGACACCGGGACAGAACCTACTTC	CASNGHRDRTYF
TRBV20-1	-	TRBJ1-2	10	-	TGCAGTGCTCGGGACTATGGCTACACCTTC	CSARDYGYTF
TRBV30	TRBD1	TRBJ2-1	12	-	TGTGCCTGGGGGACAGGGTACAATGAGCAGTTCTTC	CAWGTGYNEQFF
TRBV15	TRBD1	TRBJ2-6	17	-	TGTGCCACCAGCGACAGGGGGGGCCCCTCTGGGGCCAACGTCCTGACTTTC	CATSDRGGPSGANVLTF
TRBV18	TRBD1	TRBJ1-4	13	few	TGTGCCAGCTCTGGACAGGGGAATGAAAAACTGTTTTTT	CASSGQGNEKLFF
TRBV27	-	TRBJ2-2	14	once	TGTGCCAGCAGCTTCGACTACAACACCGGGGAGCTGTTTTTT	CASSFDYNTGELFF
TRBV12-1	-	TRBJ2-3	16	once	TGTGCCAGCACCCTGAGTTCCAGCGGGAGGGCAGATACGCAGTATTTT	CASTLSSSGRADTQYF
TRBV6-6	TRBD1	TRBJ1-1	12	-	TGTGCCGGAAGGGGGACAGGGACTGAAGCTTTCTTT	CAGRGTGTEAFF
TRBV7-9	TRBD1	TRBJ1-2	14	-	TGTGCCAGCAGCTTAGTAGTCTCAGGGGGTGGCTACACCTTC	CASSLVVSGGGYTF
TRBV18	TRBD1	TRBJ1-5	14	-	TGTGCCAGCTCACCGGAGGGGGCGAGGCAGCCCCAGCATTTT	CASSPEGARQPQHF
TRBV7-3	-	TRBJ2-7	15	-	TGTGCCAGCAGCAAGACACCCTCACCCATCTACGAGCAGTACTTC	CASSKTPSPIYEQYF
TRBV3-1/TRBV3-2	-	TRBJ2-7	15	-	TGTGCCAGCAGCCAAGGCCCGGGGATTCCCTACGAGCAGTACTTC	CASSQGPGIPYEQYF
TRBV18	-	TRBJ1-1	16	-	TGTGCCAGCTCACCCCTCGGGACAACTGAGAACACTGAAGCTTTCTTT	CASSPLGTTENTEAFF
TRBV27	-	TRBJ2-5	14	-	TGTGCCAGCAGTTTATGGGGCGACCAGGAGACCCAGTACTTC	CASSLWGDQETQYF
TRBV2	-	TRBJ1-1	13	-	TGTGCCAGCAGTGAACTGAGGAGCACTGAAGCTTTCTTT	CASSELRSTEAFF
TRBV4-3	-	TRBJ2-2	15	-	TGCGCCAGCAGCCAAGGACTTCTGTTAAGGAGGGAGCTGTTTTTT	CASSQGLLLRRELFF
TRBV11-3	TRBD1	TRBJ1-5	19	few	TGTGCCAGCAGCTTAATGGGACAGGGATTTTCCTATAGCAATCAGCCCCAGCATTTT	CASSLMGQGFSYSNQPQHF
TRBV2	-	TRBJ1-5	14	-	TGTGCCAGCAGCGCGCGCCGTGGCAATCAGCCCCAGCATTTT	CASSARRGNQPQHF
TRBV7-9	TRBD1	TRBJ1-5	14	-	TGTGCCAGCAGTACAGGGGGCGGCAATCAGCCCCAGCATTTT	CASSTGGGNQPQHF
TRBV2	-	TRBJ1-4	15	-	TGTGCCACCCGCGGGGGGGCGGTGACTAATGAAAAACTGTTTTTT	CATRGGAVTNEKLFF